The 20 T cell receptor beta chains reported below all come from one sample, sequenced in a study of blood T cell repertoires in COVID-19. Generated by immunoSEQ multiplex PCR, the TCRdb table keeps only in-frame clones and is missing some. The repertoire includes about 100,000 clones, almost 80% of them detected once, and around 30% sits in the top ten. The sequenced sample was peripheral blood. Source of these receptors: a man between 65 and 80 years old with active or convalescent COVID-19.

This clone was seen only a few times. This rearrangement joins TRBV29-1 to TRBJ2-1; the match to TRBD2 covers 11 bases. The CDR3 runs 14 residues. V trimming: 2 bases; J trimming: 8 bases; junction bases outside the gene matches: 5. The germline CDR1 and CDR2 sequences are SQVTM and ANQGSEA. The CDR3 reads CSVETSGRLYEQFF. In nucleotides, the CDR3 is TGCAGCGTTGAAACTAGCGGGAGACTCTATGAGCAGTTCTTC.

The gene calls are TRBV10-3 and TRBJ2-4, with 7 positions matching TRBD1. The CDR3 covers 15 residues. The trim removed 4 bases at V and 2 bases at J, leaving 5 bases unmatched. CDR1 and CDR2 (germline): ENHRY, SYGVKD. The CDR3 DNA reads TGTGCCATCAGTGGGGCAGGGGGATCCAAAAACATTCAGTACTTC. As protein: CAISGAGGSKNIQYF.

V usage is TRBV3-1 (or the pseudogene TRBV3-2) and J usage is TRBJ1-6, with 7 bases fitting TRBD1. Trimming cost V 4 bases and J 8 bases; bases outside gene matches: 5. The CDR3 is 14 amino acids. CDR1 is LGHDT, CDR2 YNNKEL, per germline (reference sequence). Here the CDR3 reads CASSRTGSDSPLHF. For the CDR3, the DNA is TGTGCCAGCAGCCGGACAGGTTCGGATTCACCCCTCCACTTT.

V gene TRBV4-1 combines with J gene TRBJ1-2; 8 bases line up with TRBD1. Trimming removed 3 bases from V and 10 bases from J; junction bases left unmatched: 13. CDR1 is MGHRA and CDR2 is YSYEKL in the germline V gene. The CDR3 loop spans 15 amino acids. Here the CDR3 reads CASSHSPGQGSTYTF. DNA of the CDR3: TGCGCCAGCAGCCATTCCCCTGGACAGGGATCAACCTACACCTTC.

CDR3 region: CATSGPPGDYTF. The CDR3, as DNA: TGTGCCACCAGTGGCCCCCCGGGGGACTACACCTTC. V and J are TRBV24-1 and TRBJ1-2, with D tentatively TRBD1 (5 bases). V dropped 5 bases and J dropped 10 bases, with 13 bases sitting between them. Germline V CDR1 and CDR2: KGHDR, SFDVKD. There are 12 residues in the CDR3.

This clone has a single count. The rearrangement links TRBV12-3 or TRBV12-4 to TRBJ1-1; D remains ambiguous. The ends were cut back, 1 base at V and 3 bases at J, with 6 bases in the middle. The CDR3 extends over 13 amino acids. For the CDR3, the DNA is TGTGCCAGCAGTTTAGTCAGGTACACTGAAGCTTTCTTT. Its protein is CASSLVRYTEAFF.

On this clone: Other DNA sequences in the sample encode the same CDR3. The V call is TRBV5-1, the J call TRBJ1-1; D ambiguous. CDR1 and CDR2 from the germline V gene are SGHRS and YFSETQ. V dropped 0 bases and J dropped 2 bases, with 8 bases sitting between them. The CDR3 is 14 amino acids. In DNA form, the CDR3 reads TGCGCCAGCAGCTTGGCCACAGCTAACACTGAAGCTTTCTTT. Translating it yields CASSLATANTEAFF.

The V gene is TRBV24-1, the J gene TRBJ2-4; possibly TRBD1 for D (7 bases). Trimming cost V 3 bases and J 5 bases, with 10 bases left between them. CDR1 is KGHDR and CDR2 is SFDVKD in the germline V gene. The CDR3 runs 14 residues. The CDR3 nucleotides are TGTGCCACCAGTGATCCCAGGGGGGAAAACATTCAGTACTTC. It codes for CATSDPRGENIQYF.

The chain couples TRBV24-1 to TRBJ1-1; maybe TRBD1 (5 bases). The CDR3 runs 13 residues. V lost 4 bases to trimming and J lost 6 bases, with 11 bases between them. Germline-derived CDR1 and CDR2 are KGHDR and SFDVKD. CDR3 DNA: TGTGCCACCAGTGACCTTGACAGCGCTGAAGCTTTCTTT. This translates into CATSDLDSAEAFF.

The V gene is TRBV5-5, the J gene TRBJ2-2, with 16 positions matching TRBD2. CDR3 length: 18 amino acids. V was clipped by 4 bases and J by 4 bases; unmatched bases: 7. The germline CDR1 and CDR2 sequences are SGHKS and YYEKEE (reference sequence). Here the CDR3 reads CASSPGLAGGPSTGELFF. CDR3 nucleotides: TGTGCCAGCAGCCCGGGACTAGCGGGGGGGCCGAGCACCGGGGAGCTGTTTTTT.

This chain links TRBV28 with TRBJ2-6; D is ambiguous. V was trimmed by 3 bases and J by 0 bases, leaving 9 bases between them. CDR1 is MDHEN and CDR2 is SYDVKM in the germline V gene. The CDR3 length is 16 residues. The CDR3 spells CASSLSRFSGANVLTF. In DNA, the CDR3 is TGTGCCAGCAGTTTGTCGAGGTTCTCTGGGGCCAACGTCCTGACTTTC.

The chain is built from TRBV3-1 (or the pseudogene TRBV3-2) and TRBJ2-7; perhaps TRBD2 as D (5 bases). The V gene lost 0 bases and the J gene lost 1 base, with 7 bases spanning the gap. CDR3 length: 14 residues. Germline loops: CDR1 LGHDT, CDR2 YNNKEL (reference sequence). The CDR3 DNA reads TGTGCCAGCAGCCAAGATGGACTTTCCTACGAGCAGTACTTC. Residues: CASSQDGLSYEQYF.

This clone was picked up a small number of times. V is TRBV3-1 (or the pseudogene TRBV3-2) and J is TRBJ2-3; 9 nucleotides line up with TRBD2. The V segment lost 3 bases and the J segment 8 bases; nucleotides outside the gene matches: 9. This CDR3 has 15 amino acids. Germline CDR1 is LGHDT and CDR2 is YNNKEL (reference sequence). This chain's CDR3 is CASSHQGGGAGTQYF. DNA for the CDR3: TGTGCCAGCAGCCATCAGGGCGGGGGGGCAGGTACGCAGTATTTT.

The V gene is TRBV19, the J gene TRBJ2-7; TRBD1 matches at 7 bases. V was clipped by 1 base and J by 5 bases; unmatched bases: 2. The germline V gene encodes CDR1 LNHDA and CDR2 SQIVND (reference sequence). The CDR3 totals 13 residues. The CDR3 reads CASSIGQGDEQYF. As DNA, the CDR3 is TGTGCCAGTAGTATAGGACAGGGCGACGAGCAGTACTTC.

The chain combines TRBV7-8 with TRBJ1-2; tentative D call: TRBD1 (5 bases). Germline values: CDR1 SGHVS, CDR2 FQNEAQ. The CDR3 extends over 13 amino acids. V lost 10 bases and J 0 bases, leaving 12 bases between the germline ends. CDR3: CATSPGPNYGYTF. As DNA, the CDR3 is TGTGCCACCAGTCCAGGGCCTAACTATGGCTACACCTTC.

The chain carries TRBV7-3 and TRBJ2-1; TRBD1 is a possible D gene (5 bases). This CDR3 spans 13 amino acids. V was pared by 4 bases and J by 6 bases, with 10 bases between. Germline CDR1 is SGHTA and CDR2 is FQGTGA. CDR3 in DNA: TGTGCCAGCAGCTCAGGGATTGGCAATGAGCAGTTCTTC. This translates into CASSSGIGNEQFF.

This clone was counted between two and nine times. CDR3 amino acids: CASSRSDSNQPQHF. CDR3 nucleotide sequence: TGTGCCAGCAGCCGGTCCGATTCCAATCAGCCCCAGCATTTT. The chain is built from TRBV5-6 and TRBJ1-5; D call uncertain. CDR1 is SGHDT, CDR2 YYEEEE, per germline. The CDR3 runs 14 residues. V shed 4 bases and J shed 3 bases, with 11 bases lying between them.

The chain joins TRBV18 to TRBJ2-7; D may be TRBD1 (5 bases). The CDR3 spans 16 residues. The germline CDR1 and CDR2 sequences are KGHSH and LQKENI. The ends were cut back, 2 bases at V and 1 base at J, with 15 bases in the middle. For the CDR3, the DNA is TGTGCCAGCTCACCAGGGTCCCAGGGTTGGTCCTACGAGCAGTACTTC. This encodes CASSPGSQGWSYEQYF.

This clone was counted a few times. J is TRBJ1-3 and V is TRBV7-2, with 9 bases lining up with TRBD1. The germline V gene encodes CDR1 SGHTA and CDR2 FQGNSA. The J segment lost 0 bases and the V segment lost 3 bases, leaving 6 bases of the junction unmatched. This CDR3 is built from 17 residues. The CDR3 coding sequence is TGTGCCAGCAGCTTCTCCGGGACAGGGTCCTCTGGAAACACCATATATTTT. Translating it yields CASSFSGTGSSGNTIYF.

This clone was counted between two and nine times. The rearrangement links TRBV7-2 to TRBJ2-7; a weak D match, TRBD2 (6 bases). The CDR3 runs to 17 residues. The V end was cut by 0 bases, the J end by 1 base, with 16 bases between. Germline CDR1 is SGHTA and CDR2 is FQGNSA. CDR3 DNA sequence: TGTGCCAGCAGCTTAGCGCGTGGGGGGTGGGCTTCCTACGAGCAGTACTTC. This sequence encodes CASSLARGGWASYEQYF.